One sample yielded the 18 T cell receptor beta chains listed below, sequenced in a study of T cells after yellow fever vaccination. TCRdb re-analysed the 5' RACE reads in MiXCR, keeping a single row per CDR3 protein. The repertoire holds 120,000 or so distinct CDR3 sequences, with 13% to 15% as singletons. The specimen was CD8+ T cells sorted from PBMCs, collected 5 days after the yellow fever booster vaccination. The receptors originated from a man aged 18 to 35 who received the YFV17D yellow fever vaccine.

This clonotype has ten or more counts. This chain joins TRBV23-1 and TRBJ1-6; TRBD1 matches at 7 bases. TRBV23-1 is given ORF status, its function remaining uncertain. CDR3 length: 16 amino acids. Trimming at V came to 3 bases and at J to 6 bases, leaving 8 bases not matched to a gene. The CDR3 DNA follows: TGCGCCAGCAGTCAGGCGGGACAGCAGGTTAATTCACCCCTCCACTTT. This encodes CASSQAGQQVNSPLHF.

The rearrangement uses TRBV7-2 and TRBJ2-7; 9 bases fit TRBD1. This CDR3 region has 16 residues. V was clipped by 5 bases and J by 2 bases; unmatched bases: 10. Looked up from germline, CDR1 is SGHTA and CDR2 is FQGNSA. The CDR3 DNA follows: TGTGCCAGCAGCGTGACAAGGCGGGACAGGGCCTACGAGCAGTACTTC. Amino acid sequence: CASSVTRRDRAYEQYF.

This chain joins TRBV11-2 and TRBJ1-2; D not resolved. Trimming left V 0 bases short and J 8 bases short, with 4 bases between. This CDR3 spans 11 amino acids. The V gene's germline CDR1 is SGHAT and CDR2 FQNNGV. The CDR3 coding sequence is TGTGCCAGCAGCTTAGAAGGGGGCTACACCTTC. It specifies CASSLEGGYTF.

V and J are TRBV4-1 and TRBJ2-2; D gene uncertain. CDR1 MGHRA and CDR2 YSYEKL come from the germline V gene. Trimming stripped 6 bases from V and 3 bases from J, with 17 bases between. The CDR3 length is 16 residues. The DNA for the CDR3 is TGCGCCAGCAGGTCCGGCGTAAACGGATACACCGGGGAGCTGTTTTTT. Residues: CASRSGVNGYTGELFF.

This clonotype was detected ten times or more. This chain uses TRBV9 with TRBJ2-3; 8 nucleotides match TRBD2. CDR3 size: 15 residues. The J segment lost 3 bases and the V segment lost 6 bases, leaving 9 bases of the junction unmatched. Germline lookup yields CDR1 SGDLS and CDR2 YYNGEE. CDR3 protein: CASNPGTRWTDTQYF. The CDR3 coding sequence is TGTGCCAGCAACCCCGGGACTAGGTGGACAGATACGCAGTATTTT. The whole variable domain, remainder taken from reference TRBV9 and TRBJ2-3, is DSGVTQTPKHLITATGQRVTLRCSPRSGDLSVYWYQQSLDQGLQFLIQYYNGEERAKGNILERFSAQQFPDLHSELNLSSLELGDSALYFCASNPGTRWTDTQYFGPGTRLTVL.

This clonotype has a count of ten or more. The chain joins TRBV6-5 to TRBJ2-3, with 10 bases fitting TRBD1. The CDR3 sequence is 15 residues long. Germline CDR1 and CDR2: MNHEY and SVGAGI. V lost 5 bases, J lost 2 bases, and 4 bases stayed unmatched. CDR3 loop: CASSGQGGPTDTQYF. The CDR3 DNA is TGTGCCAGCAGTGGACAGGGGGGCCCCACAGATACGCAGTATTTT.

This clonotype was detected only a few times. The rearrangement uses TRBV19 and TRBJ2-7; 11 positions agree with TRBD1. After removal of 3 bases from V and 3 bases from J, the junction contained 4 bases not matched to a gene. The length of the CDR3 is 15 residues. Germline CDR1 is LNHDA and CDR2 is SQIVND (reference sequence). In DNA, the CDR3 is TGTGCCAGTAGTATGGGACAGGGGGGAGGCTACGAGCAGTACTTC. This codes for CASSMGQGGGYEQYF.

J is TRBJ2-3 and V is TRBV27, with 8 bases identical to TRBD2. This CDR3 contains 16 residues. Germline CDR1 reads MNHEY; CDR2 reads SMNVEV (reference sequence). With 5 bases clipped from V and 2 bases from J, the junction kept 9 bases outside the gene matches. CDR3 in amino acids: CASSRGTRGLTDTQYF. CDR3 DNA sequence: TGTGCCAGCAGTCGTGGGACTAGAGGCCTCACAGATACGCAGTATTTT.

There are a few counts of this clonotype. The rearrangement uses TRBV6-5 and TRBJ2-7; the D gene could be TRBD1 or TRBD2 (5 bases each). V was shortened by 4 bases and J by 3 bases, with 10 bases between the two germline ends. The CDR3 consists of 13 residues. The germline V gene has CDR1 MNHEY and CDR2 SVGAGI. The CDR3 bases are TGTGCCAGCAGTTTCGAGGGGTTCTACGAGCAGTACTTC. Amino acids: CASSFEGFYEQYF.

This clonotype was seen a handful of times. The J gene is TRBJ1-5, the V gene TRBV19; 7 nucleotides match TRBD1. The CDR3 sequence is 16 residues long. After removal of 5 bases from V and 5 bases from J, the junction contained 12 bases not matched to a gene. Germline assignment: CDR1 LNHDA and CDR2 SQIVND (reference sequence). CDR3 bases: TGTGCCAGTAGTCTGATGACAGGGTCGATGTATCAGCCCCAGCATTTT. Protein: CASSLMTGSMYQPQHF.

This clonotype showed up just a few times. V gene TRBV28 combines with J gene TRBJ2-7, with 8 bases matching TRBD1. CDR3 length: 15 amino acids. The germline gives CDR1 MDHEN, CDR2 SYDVKM. V trimming: 5 bases; J trimming: 0 bases; junction bases outside the gene matches: 6. The CDR3 region is CASSDRGPSSYEQYV. The CDR3 nucleotides read TGTGCCAGCAGTGACAGGGGCCCAAGCTCCTACGAGCAGTACGTC.

A few counts support this clonotype. The gene calls are TRBV13 and TRBJ1-1, with 10 bases fitting TRBD1. J was trimmed by 4 bases and V by 2 bases; bases with no gene match: 4. In germline, CDR1 is PRHDT, CDR2 FYEKMQ (reference sequence). CDR3 length: 15 residues. CDR3 loop: CASSLRGQGFTEAFF. CDR3 DNA: TGTGCCAGCAGCTTAAGGGGACAGGGGTTCACTGAAGCTTTCTTT.

The chain combines TRBV12-3 or TRBV12-4 with TRBJ1-5; D unclear. V was clipped by 5 bases and J by 6 bases, with 11 bases between them. CDR3 size: 13 residues. CDR3 sequence reads: CASSPPRGQPQHF. CDR3 coding DNA: TGTGCCAGCAGTCCCCCCCGGGGTCAGCCCCAGCATTTT.

The chain couples TRBV6-4 to TRBJ2-2, with 8 bases that match TRBD1. V was pared by 8 bases and J by 2 bases, with 7 bases of the junction left unmatched. This CDR3 has 15 amino acids. Germline V gives CDR1 MRHNA, CDR2 SNTAGT. The CDR3 reads CASLTDRENTGELFF. The CDR3, as DNA: TGTGCCAGCCTTACGGACAGGGAAAACACCGGGGAGCTGTTTTTT.

This clonotype was counted a few times. J is TRBJ2-7 and V is TRBV10-3; D unclear. This CDR3 is 12 amino acids long. Trimming left V 4 bases short and J 5 bases short, with 9 bases between. Germline V CDR1 and CDR2: ENHRY, SYGVKD. CDR3 DNA sequence: TGTGCCATCAGTGGGGGTCCCGACGAGCAGTACTTC. Its translation is CAISGGPDEQYF.

This clonotype was observed a few times. The chain carries TRBV6-2 or TRBV6-3 and TRBJ2-1; 10 bases agree with TRBD1. Trimming removed 4 bases from V and 2 bases from J; junction bases left unmatched: 5. The CDR3 sequence is 16 residues long. CDR1 MNHEY and CDR2 SVGEGT come from the germline V gene. The CDR3 DNA reads as TGTGCCAGCAGTTGGCCGGGACAGGGGACCTACAATGAGCAGTTCTTC. It codes for CASSWPGQGTYNEQFF.

This chain links TRBV19 with TRBJ1-5; 8 nucleotides line up with TRBD1. Trimming at V came to 7 bases and at J to 5 bases, leaving 1 base not matched to a gene. The CDR3 consists of 12 residues. Germline-derived CDR1 and CDR2 are LNHDA and SQIVND (reference sequence). The CDR3 loop reads CASKQGDQPQHF. The CDR3 DNA reads TGTGCCAGTAAACAGGGGGATCAGCCCCAGCATTTT. The full variable domain, in which reference TRBV19 and TRBJ1-5 provide the parts outside the CDR3, is DGGITQSPKYLFRKEGQNVTLSCEQNLNHDAMYWYRQDPGQGLRLIYYSQIVNDFQKGDIAEGYSVSREKKESFPLTVTSAQKNPTAFYLCASKQGDQPQHFGDGTRLSIL.

This clonotype was observed a handful of times. J is TRBJ2-2 and V is TRBV19; D perhaps matches TRBD2 (5 bases). The V and J ends lost 4 bases and 0 bases respectively, with 9 bases between them. Germline CDR1 is LNHDA and CDR2 is SQIVND (reference sequence). This CDR3 has 15 amino acids. The CDR3 sequence is CASSRGYSNTGELFF. CDR3 DNA sequence: TGTGCCAGTAGTAGAGGGTACTCGAACACCGGGGAGCTGTTTTTT.